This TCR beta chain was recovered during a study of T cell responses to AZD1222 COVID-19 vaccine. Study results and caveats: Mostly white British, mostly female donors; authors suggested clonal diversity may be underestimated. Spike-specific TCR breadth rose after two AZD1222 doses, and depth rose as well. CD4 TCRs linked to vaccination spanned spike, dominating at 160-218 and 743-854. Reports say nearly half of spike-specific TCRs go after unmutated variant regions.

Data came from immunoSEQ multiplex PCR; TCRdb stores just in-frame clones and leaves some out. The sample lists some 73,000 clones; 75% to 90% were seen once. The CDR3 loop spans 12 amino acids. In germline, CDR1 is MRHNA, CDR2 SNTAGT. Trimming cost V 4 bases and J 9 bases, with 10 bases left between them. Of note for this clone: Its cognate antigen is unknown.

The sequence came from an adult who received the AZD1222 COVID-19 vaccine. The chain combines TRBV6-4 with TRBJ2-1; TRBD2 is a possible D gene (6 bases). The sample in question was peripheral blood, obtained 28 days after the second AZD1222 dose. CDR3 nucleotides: TGTGCCAGCAGTGTCTGGCGGGGTGAGCAGTTCTTC. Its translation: CASSVWRGEQFF.